These 17 T cell receptor beta chains were sequenced from one sample in a study of CD8 T cells in ankylosing spondylitis. TCRdb called the 5' RACE reads again in MiXCR, with one record for every CDR3 protein. Counted here are 200,000 to 250,000 distinct CDR3 sequences, under 30% occurring once; the ten biggest clones make up around 6.3%. The specimen was blood, either unsorted or a sorted T cell fraction (not recorded which). The receptors here all came from a male donor with ankylosing spondylitis or in good health (not recorded which).

The chain has TRBV5-8 and TRBJ1-5, with a tentative D call TRBD1 (5 bases). The V gene lost 1 base and the J gene lost 7 bases, with 9 bases spanning the gap. The CDR3 length is 13 residues. CDR1 is SGHTS, CDR2 YDEGEE, per germline. CDR3 bases: TGTGCCAGCAGCTTGCAGGGATTGCAGCCCCAGCATTTT. As protein: CASSLQGLQPQHF.

This clonotype has only a few counts. This rearrangement joins TRBV5-5 to TRBJ2-6; D possibly corresponds to TRBD1 (6 bases). Germline V CDR1 and CDR2: SGHKS, YYEKEE (reference sequence). V was pared by 4 bases and J by 2 bases, with 10 bases between. This CDR3 contains 15 residues. The CDR3 DNA reads TGTGCCAGCAGCCCTGACAGGCCTGGGGCCAACGTCCTGACTTTC. It encodes CASSPDRPGANVLTF. Filled out from reference TRBV5-5 and TRBJ2-6, the complete variable domain reads DAGVTQSPTHLIKTRGQQVTLRCSPISGHKSVSWYQQVLGQGPQFIFQYYEKEERGRGNFPDRFSARQFPNYSSELNVNALLLGDSALYLCASSPDRPGANVLTFGAGSRLTVL.

This clonotype was seen at least ten times. V usage is TRBV5-1 and J usage is TRBJ2-2; TRBD1 matches at 8 bases. With 6 bases clipped from V and 2 bases from J, the junction kept 9 bases outside the gene matches. The germline V gene encodes CDR1 SGHRS and CDR2 YFSETQ. The length of the CDR3 is 16 residues. CDR3 DNA sequence: TGCGCCAGCAACTCCCGGACAGGGTCAAACACCGGGGAGCTGTTTTTT. Protein: CASNSRTGSNTGELFF. The full variable domain, rest sourced from reference TRBV5-1 and TRBJ2-2, is KAGVTQTPRYLIKTRGQQVTLSCSPISGHRSVSWYQQTPGQGLQFLFEYFSETQRNKGNFPGRFSGRQFSNSRSEMNVSTLELGDSALYLCASNSRTGSNTGELFFGEGSRLTVL.

The chain is built from TRBV12-3 or TRBV12-4 and TRBJ2-3; D is unresolved. The CDR3 is made up of 12 amino acids. Trimming shortened V by 7 bases and J by 6 bases, and 11 bases separated the two germline ends. The CDR3 reads CASTLVGDTQYF. In DNA, the CDR3 is TGTGCCAGCACCCTTGTTGGGGATACGCAGTATTTT.

This clonotype showed up many times. The J gene is TRBJ1-1, the V gene TRBV5-1; the D gene is possibly TRBD1 (5 bases). The CDR3 sequence is 15 residues long. V gave up 3 bases and J gave up 0 bases, with 12 bases separating them. The germline V gene has CDR1 SGHRS and CDR2 YFSETQ. The chain's CDR3 is CASSYLWGVNTEAFF. The CDR3, as DNA: TGCGCCAGCAGCTACTTATGGGGGGTGAACACTGAAGCTTTCTTT.

The chain recombines TRBV7-2 with TRBJ2-7; 7 bases are shared with TRBD1. This CDR3 spans 15 amino acids. Per the germline V gene, CDR1 is SGHTA and CDR2 is FQGNSA. V shed 3 bases and J 5 bases; nucleotides not matched to a gene: 10. The CDR3 region is CASSFMTGLEDEQYF. The CDR3, as DNA: TGTGCCAGCAGCTTCATGACAGGGCTTGAAGACGAGCAGTACTTC.

This clonotype was recorded at least ten times. This chain connects TRBV7-3 to TRBJ2-6, with D possibly TRBD1 on 5 matching bases. This CDR3 spans 16 amino acids. The V and J ends lost 4 bases and 0 bases respectively, with 10 bases between them. CDR1 is SGHTA, CDR2 FQGTGA, per germline. CDR3 DNA sequence: TGTGCCAGCAGCTCAACAGGATCCTCTGGGGCCAACGTCCTGACTTTC. This translates into CASSSTGSSGANVLTF.

Comment on this clonotype: A clone one base away is much larger, so this may be a read error. The genes are TRBV7-8 and TRBJ2-3, with 7 bases identical to TRBD1. Unmatched junction bases numbered 4, after V lost 5 bases and J lost 2 bases. CDR1 is SGHVS, CDR2 FQNEAQ, per germline. The CDR3 has 14 residues. CDR3 loop: CASSRDRLTDTQYF. For the CDR3, the DNA is TGTGCCAGCAGCCGGGACAGACTCACAGATACGCAGTATTTT.

Remarks on this clonotype: This may arise from a read error, as a much more abundant clone is one base away. The genes are TRBV7-9 and TRBJ1-1; TRBD1 might be the D (6 bases). The CDR3 is made up of 14 amino acids. CDR1 is SEHNR and CDR2 is FQNEAQ in the germline V gene (reference sequence). The CDR3 region is CASSVRTENTKAFF. CDR3 nucleotide sequence: TGTGCCAGCAGCGTACGGACAGAGAACACTAAAGCTTTCTTT.

There are many counts of this clonotype. This rearrangement joins TRBV15 to TRBJ2-5; TRBD2 might be the D (7 bases). Germline CDR1 LNHNV, CDR2 YYDKDF (reference sequence). Between the trimmed V and J ends, which lost 8 bases and 4 bases, there was a span of 14 bases. The CDR3 sequence is 13 residues long. For the CDR3, the DNA is TGTGCCACCCCAAGGGGGGGACCAGAGACCCAGTACTTC. It translates to CATPRGGPETQYF.

This clonotype occurred many times. The gene calls are TRBV20-1 and TRBJ1-5; D remains ambiguous. This CDR3 contains 12 residues. Trimming removed 3 bases from V and 4 bases from J, with 7 bases in between. CDR1 is DFQATT, CDR2 SNEGSKA, per germline (reference sequence). CDR3 nucleotides: TGCAGTGCTAGTCAAGGGAATCAGCCCCAGCATTTT. Protein product: CSASQGNQPQHF.

The sample holds a few counts of this clonotype. This rearrangement joins TRBV20-1 to TRBJ2-3; either TRBD1 or TRBD2 may supply D (5 bases each). The V gene's germline CDR1 is DFQATT and CDR2 SNEGSKA (reference sequence). CDR3 size: 14 residues. V lost 5 bases and J 4 bases, leaving 16 bases between the germline ends. CDR3 amino acids: CSASFGGRADTQYF. DNA of the CDR3: TGCAGTGCTTCCTTTGGGGGACGTGCAGATACGCAGTATTTT.

This clonotype came up many times. The chain couples TRBV24-1 to TRBJ2-3; maybe TRBD2 (6 bases). V was cut by 5 bases and J by 8 bases, with 10 bases left in between. Germline V gene lookup returns CDR1 KGHDR and CDR2 SFDVKD. The CDR3 is made up of 12 amino acids. CDR3 nucleotides: TGTGCCACCAGTGCCGGGAGCCGTACGCAGTATTTT. Translated, it gives CATSAGSRTQYF.

The chain carries TRBV20-1 and TRBJ1-4; D remains ambiguous. The CDR3 contains 15 residues. The ends were cut back, 0 bases at V and 6 bases at J, with 14 bases in the middle. The germline V gene has CDR1 DFQATT and CDR2 SNEGSKA (reference sequence). CDR3 nucleotide sequence: TGCAGTGCTAGAGATCTCATCGGTGGAGATGAAAAACTGTTTTTT. It is translated as CSARDLIGGDEKLFF.

CDR3 in amino acids: CSARPRLEAFF. The CDR3 DNA sequence: TGCAGTGCTAGACCACGGCTTGAAGCTTTCTTT. The chain links TRBV20-1 to TRBJ1-1; D remains ambiguous. This CDR3 is built from 11 residues. CDR1 is DFQATT, CDR2 SNEGSKA, per germline (reference sequence). Trimming removed 2 bases at V and 7 bases at J, with 8 bases between.

This clonotype came up many times. This chain links TRBV18 with TRBJ1-1; 7 positions agree with TRBD1. The junction had 5 bases not matched to a gene; V was cut back by 5 bases and J by 11 bases. This CDR3 has 11 amino acids. The germline V gene has CDR1 KGHSH and CDR2 LQKENI. The CDR3 DNA is TGTGCCAGCTCAACTGACAGGGACGCTTTCTTT. As protein: CASSTDRDAFF.

V gene TRBV20-1 combines with J gene TRBJ1-5; a weak D match, TRBD1 (6 bases). Germline V gene data show CDR1 as DFQATT and CDR2 as SNEGSKA (reference sequence). V was clipped by 6 bases and J by 5 bases, with 17 bases between them. This CDR3 contains 14 residues. CDR3 coding DNA: TGCAGTGCCGGATCGGACAGAGCCCATCAGCCCCAGCATTTT. Protein sequence: CSAGSDRAHQPQHF.